This T cell receptor beta chain is drawn from a study of T cells after yellow fever vaccination. Broader study findings: A secondary response was less intense yet reached its peak sooner, at day 5 versus 15.

As concerns this clonotype: As yet, its antigen is unknown.

Germline-derived CDR1 and CDR2 are SGHTA and FQGNSA. J lost 6 bases, V lost 1 base, and 6 bases had no gene match. CDR3 length: 14 residues. TCRdb reprocessed the 5' RACE reads with MiXCR, giving one entry per CDR3 protein. The sample shows approximately 550,000 distinct CDR3 sequences, 15% to 20% of them seen only once. Sample: PBMCs, taken 15 days after the yellow fever booster vaccination. The TCR originated in a man under 40 who received the YFV17D yellow fever vaccine. The V call is TRBV7-2, the J call TRBJ2-7, with 7 nucleotides matching TRBD2. The DNA of the CDR3 is TGTGCCAGCAGCTTAGAACTAGCGCAGGCCGAGCAGTACTTC. This encodes CASSLELAQAEQYF.